This entry is about one TCR beta chain. Measured with immunoSEQ multiplex PCR; TCRdb has only the in-frame clones, and not every one. The table has around 480,000 clones, roughly nine tenths seen once. The data originate from a study of blood T cell repertoires in COVID-19. Study at large: Samples representing acute and convalescent COVID-19 were sourced from the United States, Italy and Spain.

The CDR3 covers 15 residues. Germline-derived CDR1 and CDR2 are SGHVS and FQNEAQ. V gave up 5 bases and J gave up 8 bases; unmatched junction bases: 6. The chain carries TRBV7-8 and TRBJ2-1, with TRBD2 matching 13 bases. The TCR was taken from a woman under 30 who had recovered from COVID-19. Material: PBMCs or T cells enriched from blood (not recorded which). The CDR3 here is CASSPRLAGGYEQFF. The CDR3 coding sequence is TGTGCCAGCAGCCCGAGACTAGCGGGGGGCTATGAGCAGTTCTTC.